The present T cell receptor beta chain was sequenced within a study of T-cell memory formation after mild COVID-19. This clonotype has just a few counts. The V gene end was trimmed by 5 bases and the J gene end by 1 base; junction bases not matched to a gene: 5. The CDR3 is made up of 16 amino acids. CDR1 is SGHTA and CDR2 is FQGNSA in the germline V gene. TCRdb analysed the 5' RACE reads with MiXCR anew, one entry per CDR3 protein. The table shows around 82,000 distinct CDR3 sequences, with about 13% occurring only once. This chain uses TRBV7-2 with TRBJ2-2; the match to TRBD2 covers 9 bases. This receptor was taken from a young man who had mild COVID-19 (a few samples of this study predate the infection). Cell type and time point are not known. Sequenced material: PBMCs or a T cell subset sorted from them (not recorded which). CDR3 DNA sequence: TGTGCCAGCAGCCCGACTAGCGGCTTGAACACCGGGGAGCTGTTTTTT. It is translated as CASSPTSGLNTGELFF. The full variable domain, with the rest looked up from reference TRBV7-2 and TRBJ2-2, is GAGVSQSPSNKVTEKGKDVELRCDPISGHTALYWYRQSLGQGLEFLIYFQGNSAPDKSGLPSDRFSAERTGGSVSTLTIQRTQQEDSAVYLCASSPTSGLNTGELFFGEGSRLTVL.